A single TCR beta chain is shown here with its context. The antigen this receptor binds is unknown. One junction end does not reproduce the germline sequence, and a read error may be involved. Including cysteine and phenylalanine, the CDR3 has 15 amino acids. The retained sequence is limited to the CDR3, 45 bases, with the frame set at the first base. The germline V gene encodes CDR1 KGHDR and CDR2 SFDVKD. Expansion of CD8+CD57+ cells had been shown by flow cytometry in the patients chosen for sequencing. Severe acquired aplastic anemia was diagnosed in all patients according to International Study of Aplastic Anemia and Agranulocytosis and Camitta criteria. No patient had received any therapy when blood was sampled. The study deep-sequenced TCR repertoires of sorted CD4+ and CD8+ blood T cells from severe aplastic anemia patients and healthy subjects. Patients were enrolled in the USA under clinicaltrials.gov protocols 00001620, 01623167, 00001397, 00071045, 00081523 and 00961064. Ficoll-Paque density gradient centrifugation was used to isolate peripheral blood mononuclear cells. CD4+ and CD8+ T cells were sorted by FACS or magnetic beads before DNA extraction.

Profiling of TCR beta VDJ combinations and CDR3 sequences used genomic DNA as the template. TCR repertoire sequencing was run on an Illumina HiSeq 2000. The original methods were these. Repertoires were assessed using TRBV/TRBJ rearrangement plots, CDR3 size and DJ length profiles, and Simpson's diversity index. The most abundant DNA sequence in the deep sequencing data was taken as the immunodominant clone. CDR3 amino acid sequences were screened for sharing across subjects and were compared with published repertoires and the VDJdb database. TCRdb reran the public reads through fastp at Q25 and MiXCR, keeping productive beta chains. When rows share a CDR3 protein, they turn into one entry using the most common DNA and genes. V and J calls and clone size were set by TCRdb, not the authors. The sample table records approximately 220,000 distinct CDR3 sequences; more than 45% of these occur just once. Of the sample, over 7.5% falls within the top ten clones.

This sample is drawn from a study of CD8+CD57+ T cells in acquired aplastic anemia (dated by TCRdb to the late 2010s). As for the study more broadly: A mean of roughly 2.9 ug of DNA, ranging from roughly 0.2 to 27.4 ug, was extracted from sorted CD4+ and CD8+ cells. CD8+CD57+ expansion was defined as frequency above the mean frequency observed in healthy subjects. Broader findings and caveats from the paper: Over 25 CD8+ CDR3 sequences were found in both patients and controls but appeared to be highly expressed in patients and within the immunodominant clones of the patients. Between patients and healthy controls, no significant difference in CD8+ Simpson's diversity was found (P=0.060).

The sequenced sample consisted of sorted CD4+, CD8+, or CD8+CD57+ T cells (not recorded which) from PBMCs. The sequence links TRBV24-1 to TRBJ2-3, with 11 bases in between that match TRBD2. This clonotype was sampled from a human donor with aplastic anemia. In nucleotides, the sequence is TGTGCCACCAGTTTAGGGACTAGCGGCACAGGTACGCAGTATTTT. Its translation is CATSLGTSGTGTQYF.